The next 17 T cell receptor beta chains were all read from a single sample in a study of T cells expressing NK-cell markers. TCRdb reprocessed the 5' RACE reads and reports one entry per CDR3 protein, with no DNA. This table lists 200,000 to 300,000 distinct CDR3 sequences. The material sequenced was blood T cells: a sorted CD56 or NKG2C T cell subset, CD4+ or CD8+ T cells, or bulk PBMC T cells (not recorded which). The receptor set was obtained from a woman between 18 and 69 years old in good health.

V usage is TRBV6-2 or TRBV6-3 and J usage is TRBJ2-1. The CDR3 length is 14 residues. The germline CDR1 and CDR2 sequences are MNHEY and SVGEGT. This CDR3 reads CASSRTHFGFEQFF.

This chain connects TRBV20-1 to TRBJ2-7; TCRdb's assignment of TRBD1 cannot be checked, as there is no DNA. From germline, CDR1 is DFQATT and CDR2 SNEGSKA (reference sequence). There are 14 residues in the CDR3. CDR3: CSAPKPGTEYEQYF.

The chain combines TRBV12-3 or TRBV12-4 with TRBJ1-1. This CDR3 has 12 amino acids. CDR3: CASREDVAEAFF.

The chain recombines TRBV5-1 with TRBJ2-3. There are 13 residues in the CDR3. From germline, CDR1 is SGHRS and CDR2 YFSETQ. The CDR3 sequence: CASSLQVPDTQYF. Complete variable domain (other parts from reference TRBV5-1 and TRBJ2-3): KAGVTQTPRYLIKTRGQQVTLSCSPISGHRSVSWYQQTPGQGLQFLFEYFSETQRNKGNFPGRFSGRQFSNSRSEMNVSTLELGDSALYLCASSLQVPDTQYFGPGTRLTVL.

The chain combines TRBV29-1 with TRBJ1-6. In germline, CDR1 is SQVTM, CDR2 ANQGSEA. The CDR3 covers 13 residues. The chain's CDR3 is CSVAAGLNSPLHF.

The chain couples TRBV20-1 to TRBJ1-3; no DNA is available, so the TRBD1 call from TCRdb remains unchecked. Germline V gene lookup returns CDR1 DFQATT and CDR2 SNEGSKA (reference sequence). This CDR3 spans 12 amino acids. Here the CDR3 reads CSVRGPGNTIYF.

The CDR3 reads CASSQTRTGTPYGYTF. The chain recombines TRBV3-1 with TRBJ1-2; TCRdb reports TRBD1, a call that lacks DNA to check it against. The length of the CDR3 is 16 residues. The germline CDR1 and CDR2 sequences are LGHDT and YNNKEL (reference sequence).

The chain's CDR3 is CASSLEALGEETQYF. This rearrangement joins TRBV5-1 to TRBJ2-5. From germline, CDR1 is SGHRS and CDR2 YFSETQ. The CDR3 has 15 amino acids.

The chain links TRBV6-2 or TRBV6-3 to TRBJ2-1; TCRdb selects TRBD2, and the lack of DNA leaves this call unchecked. Germline values: CDR1 MNHEY, CDR2 SVGEGT. The CDR3 is 17 amino acids. CDR3 loop: CASSYVRTSGGPSEQFF.

The chain couples TRBV12-3 or TRBV12-4 to TRBJ1-1. The length of the CDR3 is 11 residues. Here the CDR3 reads CASSAGTVAFF.

The rearrangement links TRBV7-2 to TRBJ2-7; the D call from TCRdb, TRBD2, cannot be confirmed without DNA. Germline CDR1 reads SGHTA; CDR2 reads FQGNSA. The CDR3 runs to 16 residues. CDR3 sequence reads: CASSPQTRLADYEQYF.

The chain is built from TRBV7-2 and TRBJ2-3; TCRdb returns TRBD2, unconfirmable since there is no DNA. This CDR3 contains 16 residues. CDR1 and CDR2 (germline): SGHTA, FQGNSA. The CDR3 is CASSKGPSGGVDTQYF.

The chain combines TRBV12-3 or TRBV12-4 with TRBJ1-5. The CDR3 totals 15 residues. CDR3 residues: CASSLRSVTYQPQHF.

The genes are TRBV4-1 and TRBJ2-1; TCRdb returns TRBD2, unconfirmable since there is no DNA. This CDR3 spans 15 amino acids. Per the germline V gene, CDR1 is MGHRA and CDR2 is YSYEKL. The CDR3 here is CASSQDPASRGEQFF.

The chain uses TRBV5-1 and TRBJ2-7; TCRdb reports TRBD1, a call that lacks DNA to check it against. The CDR3 contains 14 residues. Germline V gene sequence: CDR1 SGHRS, CDR2 YFSETQ. This CDR3 reads CASSAGQGSDEQYF.

The chain joins TRBV5-1 to TRBJ1-3; there is no DNA to check the TCRdb D call of TRBD1. The CDR3 is 15 residues long. Germline V lookup: CDR1 SGHRS, CDR2 YFSETQ. This CDR3 reads CASSPPGTGGNTIYF.

The genes are TRBV18 and TRBJ2-3; TCRdb's D gene call, TRBD2, goes unchecked for lack of DNA. Germline-derived CDR1 and CDR2 are KGHSH and LQKENI. The CDR3 consists of 16 residues. CDR3 protein: CASSPPGLAASDTQYF.